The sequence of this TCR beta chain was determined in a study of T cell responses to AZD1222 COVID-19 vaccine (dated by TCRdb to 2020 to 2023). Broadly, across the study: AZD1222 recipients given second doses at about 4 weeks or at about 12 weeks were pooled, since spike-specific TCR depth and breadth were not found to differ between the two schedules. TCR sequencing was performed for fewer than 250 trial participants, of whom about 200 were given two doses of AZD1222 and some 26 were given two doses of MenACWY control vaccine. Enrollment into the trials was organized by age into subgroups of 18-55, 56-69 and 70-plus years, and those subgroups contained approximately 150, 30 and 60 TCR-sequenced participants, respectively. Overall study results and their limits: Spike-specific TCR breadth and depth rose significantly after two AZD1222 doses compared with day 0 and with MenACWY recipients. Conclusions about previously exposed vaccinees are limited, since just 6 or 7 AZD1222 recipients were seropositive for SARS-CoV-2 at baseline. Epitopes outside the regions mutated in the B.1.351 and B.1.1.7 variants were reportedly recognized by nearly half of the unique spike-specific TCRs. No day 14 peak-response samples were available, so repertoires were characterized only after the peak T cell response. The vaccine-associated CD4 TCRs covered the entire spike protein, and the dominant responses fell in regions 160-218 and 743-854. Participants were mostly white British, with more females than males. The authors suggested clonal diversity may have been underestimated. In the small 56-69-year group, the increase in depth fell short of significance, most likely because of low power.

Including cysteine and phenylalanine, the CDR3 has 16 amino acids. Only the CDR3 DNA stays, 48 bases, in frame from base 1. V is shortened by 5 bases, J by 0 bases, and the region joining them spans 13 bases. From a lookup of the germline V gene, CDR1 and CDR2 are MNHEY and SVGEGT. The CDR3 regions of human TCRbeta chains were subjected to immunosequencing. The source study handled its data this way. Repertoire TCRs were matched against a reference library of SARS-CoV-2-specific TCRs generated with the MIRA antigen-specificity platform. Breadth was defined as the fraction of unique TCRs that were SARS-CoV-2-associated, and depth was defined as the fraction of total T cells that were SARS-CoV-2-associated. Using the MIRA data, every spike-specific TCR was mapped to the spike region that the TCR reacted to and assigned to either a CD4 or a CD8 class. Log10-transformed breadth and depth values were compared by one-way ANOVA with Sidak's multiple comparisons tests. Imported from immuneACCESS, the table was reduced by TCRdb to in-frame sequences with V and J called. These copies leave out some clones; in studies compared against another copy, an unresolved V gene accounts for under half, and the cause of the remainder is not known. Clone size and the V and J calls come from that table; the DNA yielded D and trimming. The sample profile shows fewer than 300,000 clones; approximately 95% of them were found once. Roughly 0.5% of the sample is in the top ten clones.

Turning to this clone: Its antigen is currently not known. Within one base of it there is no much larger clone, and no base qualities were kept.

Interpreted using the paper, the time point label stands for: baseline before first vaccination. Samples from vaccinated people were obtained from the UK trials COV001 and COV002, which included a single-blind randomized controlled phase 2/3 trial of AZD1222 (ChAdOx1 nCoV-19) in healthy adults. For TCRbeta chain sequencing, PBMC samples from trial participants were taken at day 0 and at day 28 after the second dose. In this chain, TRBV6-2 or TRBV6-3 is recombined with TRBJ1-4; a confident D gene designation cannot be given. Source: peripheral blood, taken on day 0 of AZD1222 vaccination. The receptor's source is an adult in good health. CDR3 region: CASSGPGGTTNEKLFF. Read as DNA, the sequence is TGTGCCAGCAGTGGACCCGGTGGGACAACTAATGAAAAACTGTTTTTT.